Shown below are 17 T cell receptor beta chains from a single sample sequenced in a study of sequential checkpoint blockade in melanoma. Measured with immunoSEQ multiplex PCR; TCRdb has only the in-frame clones, and not every one. The top ten clones hold 20% to 25% of a sample with approximately 12,000 clones, about 65% of them seen once. Treatment in this sample: randomized to nivolumab then ipilimumab (arm A) or the reverse (arm B). The sample here was CD8+ T cells sorted from blood (inferred from file names), taken from a patient given nivolumab and ipilimumab in sequence. These receptor sequences come from a human donor with melanoma.

This clone was observed at least ten times. The gene calls are TRBV6-5 and TRBJ2-2; 7 nucleotides agree with TRBD1. CDR1 and CDR2 (germline): MNHEY, SVGAGI. There are 14 residues in the CDR3. J gave up 2 bases and V 7 bases, and 4 bases lay outside the gene matches. The CDR3 is CASKTGDNTGELFF. The CDR3 DNA reads TGTGCCAGCAAAACAGGGGATAACACCGGGGAGCTGTTTTTT.

This chain uses TRBV7-3 with TRBJ2-3; D is undetermined. Germline V lookup: CDR1 SGHTA, CDR2 FQGTGA. The CDR3 loop spans 15 amino acids. Trimming left V 0 bases short and J 0 bases short, with 7 bases between. CDR3 coding DNA: TGTGCCAGCAGCTTAACCCCCGGGAGCACAGATACGCAGTATTTT. Translation gives CASSLTPGSTDTQYF.

The gene calls are TRBV6-6 and TRBJ2-7; TRBD1 aligns across 7 bases. The trim removed 5 bases at V and 11 bases at J, leaving 6 bases unmatched. The CDR3 is 11 amino acids. Germline V gene data show CDR1 as MNHNY and CDR2 as SVGAGI (reference sequence). CDR3: CASSGQAMEYF. CDR3 sequence (DNA): TGTGCCAGCAGTGGACAGGCAATGGAGTACTTC.

The rearrangement uses TRBV27 and TRBJ2-5; 8 bases match TRBD1. Matching the DNA end better, TRBJ2-7 makes the J call doubtful. The CDR3 loop spans 14 amino acids. The V gene's germline CDR1 is MNHEY and CDR2 SMNVEV (reference sequence). CDR3 in DNA: TGTGCCAGCAGAAGGACAGGGCAAATCTACGAGCAGTACTTC. The encoded protein is CASRRTGQIYEQYF.

As to this clone: One end of the junction varies from germline; a read error may be responsible. J is TRBJ2-7 and V is TRBV7-7; 8 bases line up with TRBD1. The germline CDR1 and CDR2 sequences are SSHAT and FNYEAQ (reference sequence). CDR3 size: 15 residues. CDR3 in DNA: TGTGCTAGCAGCTTGGGGACAGGACCTTCCTACGAGCAGTACTTC. It codes for CASSLGTGPSYEQYF.

CDR3 nucleotides: TGTGCCAGCAGCTTAGATCCAGAGGTGGGACTTCTCGGGGGGGAGCAGTACTTC. Translating it yields CASSLDPEVGLLGGEQYF. The chain employs TRBV11-2 and TRBJ2-7, with TRBD2 matching over 7 bases. Germline V gene sequence: CDR1 SGHAT, CDR2 FQNNGV. The CDR3 is 18 amino acids. Trimming at V came to 0 bases and at J to 7 bases, leaving 18 bases not matched to a gene.

The rearrangement joins TRBV4-1 to TRBJ2-5; D is perhaps TRBD2 (5 bases). The J call may be in error: the DNA end matches TRBJ2-7 better. There are 15 residues in the CDR3. Looked up from germline, CDR1 is MGHRA and CDR2 is YSYEKL. DNA of the CDR3: TGCGCCAGCAGCCAAGAGACGGGAAAATCCTACGAGCAGTACTTC. This codes for CASSQETGKSYEQYF.

The chain carries TRBV5-4 and TRBJ2-5; TRBD2 aligns across 9 bases. Germline V CDR1 and CDR2: SGHNT, YYREEE (reference sequence). J gave up 4 bases and V 0 bases, and 13 bases lay outside the gene matches. The CDR3 has 18 amino acids. CDR3 nucleotide sequence: TGTGCCAGCAGCTTGGCGACTAGCGGAGAGGCCAGGGTAGAGACCCAGTACTTC. Protein sequence: CASSLATSGEARVETQYF.

This clone came up once. The chain carries TRBV5-3 and TRBJ1-2; 10 nucleotides line up with TRBD1. TRBV5-3 is noted as an ORF with a role that remains uncertain. This CDR3 has 14 residues. V gave up 8 bases and J gave up 4 bases; unmatched junction bases: 8. The CDR3, as DNA: TGTGCCAGCAGTCCGGGACAGGGGTCCTATGGCTACACCTTC. Its translation is CASSPGQGSYGYTF.

Regarding this clone: Other DNA sequences in this sample translate to the same CDR3. The chain combines TRBV28 with TRBJ2-7, with D possibly matching TRBD1 (5 bases). Per the germline V gene, CDR1 is MDHEN and CDR2 is SYDVKM. Trimming removed 3 bases from V and 5 bases from J, with 8 bases in between. The CDR3 is made up of 12 amino acids. CDR3: CASSFGRDEQYF. CDR3 nucleotides: TGTGCCAGCAGTTTCGGCAGGGACGAGCAGTACTTC.

The rearrangement links TRBV19 to TRBJ2-3, with 9 bases that match TRBD1. Per the germline V gene, CDR1 is LNHDA and CDR2 is SQIVND (reference sequence). The CDR3 contains 15 residues. The junction had 5 bases not matched to a gene; V was cut back by 5 bases and J by 2 bases. CDR3: CASSPTGGLTDTQYF. The CDR3 DNA reads TGTGCCAGTAGTCCCACAGGGGGCCTCACAGATACGCAGTATTTT.

This chain links TRBV5-1 with TRBJ1-1, with TRBD1 identical over 7 bases. In germline, CDR1 is SGHRS, CDR2 YFSETQ. V gave up 0 bases and J gave up 7 bases; unmatched junction bases: 9. CDR3 length: 15 residues. The CDR3 sequence: CASSLAEGAAYEAFF. The CDR3 coding sequence is TGCGCCAGCAGCTTGGCCGAGGGGGCTGCTTATGAAGCTTTCTTT.

This chain links TRBV19 with TRBJ2-5; TRBD2 agrees at 9 bases. The end of the DNA fits TRBJ2-7 better, so the J call may be wrong. This CDR3 has 13 amino acids. The germline V gene encodes CDR1 LNHDA and CDR2 SQIVND (reference sequence). The CDR3 protein is CASSTAGGGEQYF. The CDR3 nucleotides are TGTGCCAGTAGTACCGCGGGAGGGGGCGAGCAGTACTTC.

This chain uses TRBV5-1 with TRBJ2-7, with 12 positions matching TRBD2. V was clipped by 6 bases and J by 4 bases; unmatched bases: 2. The CDR3 spans 13 residues. Germline CDR1 and CDR2: SGHRS and YFSETQ. The CDR3 DNA is TGCGCCAGCAAGGGACTAGCGGGTTACGAGCAGTACTTC. Its protein is CASKGLAGYEQYF. The variable domain in full, completed from reference TRBV5-1 and TRBJ2-7, reads KAGVTQTPRYLIKTRGQQVTLSCSPISGHRSVSWYQQTPGQGLQFLFEYFSETQRNKGNFPGRFSGRQFSNSRSEMNVSTLELGDSALYLCASKGLAGYEQYFGPGTRLTVT.

V gene TRBV10-3 combines with J gene TRBJ2-3; 8 bases are shared with TRBD2. The CDR3 totals 14 residues. The V segment lost 5 bases and the J segment 5 bases; nucleotides outside the gene matches: 6. CDR1 is ENHRY, CDR2 SYGVKD, per germline. The CDR3 region is CAISREGRRDTQYF. The CDR3 region has the DNA TGTGCCATCAGTCGGGAGGGCCGAAGAGATACGCAGTATTTT.

The sample holds one count of this clone. This chain uses TRBV7-2 with TRBJ2-3; D is unclear. This CDR3 is built from 16 residues. Trimming cost V 2 bases and J 0 bases, with 12 bases left between them. CDR1 and CDR2 from the germline V gene are SGHTA and FQGNSA. The CDR3 protein is CASSLSPKLSTDTQYF. In DNA form, the CDR3 reads TGTGCCAGCAGCTTATCGCCAAAACTAAGCACAGATACGCAGTATTTT. The variable domain in full, completed from reference TRBV7-2 and TRBJ2-3, reads GAGVSQSPSNKVTEKGKDVELRCDPISGHTALYWYRQSLGQGLEFLIYFQGNSAPDKSGLPSDRFSAERTGGSVSTLTIQRTQQEDSAVYLCASSLSPKLSTDTQYFGPGTRLTVL.

This sequence joins TRBV19 and TRBJ2-3; 10 positions match TRBD2. Germline V lookup: CDR1 LNHDA, CDR2 SQIVND (reference sequence). CDR3 size: 15 residues. The trim removed 5 bases at V and 6 bases at J, leaving 8 bases unmatched. DNA for the CDR3: TGTGCCAGTAGTCCCACTAGCGGGATAGGGGATACGCAGTATTTT. Residues: CASSPTSGIGDTQYF.